These 15 T cell receptor beta chains share one sample of origin, sequenced in a study of cytomegalovirus exposure and HLA in healthy donors (dated by TCRdb to the late 2010s). Library construction relied on the immunoSEQ multiplex PCR assay. The multiplex PCR relied on a mix of 60 forward primers for TCR Vbeta segments and 13 reverse primers for TCR Jbeta segments. The table was pulled from immuneACCESS by TCRdb, which kept in-frame rearrangements only. Such tables lose some clones; where checked, under half of the loss comes from unresolved V genes, and the rest has no known cause. The sample's table lists a count of tens of thousands of clones. The ten largest make up 5.5% to 6% of the sample. The material sequenced was PBMCs. These receptors were taken from a human donor in good health.

J is TRBJ2-2 and V is TRBV11-3; D uncertain. Germline V gene lookup returns CDR1 SGHNT and CDR2 YENEEA. The CDR3 covers 13 residues. Deletions cut 1 base from V and 6 bases from J, with 6 bases between. The CDR3 spells CASSLVSSGELFF. Written as DNA, the CDR3 is TGTGCCAGCAGCTTAGTTTCATCCGGGGAGCTGTTTTTT. Full variable domain (remainder filled in from reference TRBV11-3 and TRBJ2-2): EAGVVQSPRYKIIEKKQPVAFWCNPISGHNTLYWYLQNLGQGPELLIRYENEEAVDDSQLPKDRFSAERLKGVDSTLKIQPAELGDSAVYLCASSLVSSGELFFGEGSRLTVL.

This chain connects TRBV5-6 to TRBJ1-2, with TRBD1 as a possible D gene (5 bases). There are 14 residues in the CDR3. V shed 4 bases and J shed 3 bases, with 13 bases lying between them. The germline V gene encodes CDR1 SGHDT and CDR2 YYEEEE. The CDR3 DNA follows: TGTGCCAGCAGCCGGGCCGGGGGAGACTATGGCTACACCTTC. Translation gives CASSRAGGDYGYTF.

The chain uses TRBV2 and TRBJ1-5, with a possible D match to TRBD1 (6 bases). Germline CDR1 is SNHLY and CDR2 is FYNNEI. There are 15 residues in the CDR3. The V end lost 6 bases, the J end lost 0 bases, and 12 bases lay between the germline ends. The CDR3 loop reads CASRQGQYSNQPQHF. CDR3 bases: TGTGCCAGCAGGCAGGGACAATATAGCAATCAGCCCCAGCATTTT.

This chain connects TRBV18 to TRBJ1-1; possible D gene TRBD1, 6 bases. Per the germline V gene, CDR1 is KGHSH and CDR2 is LQKENI. CDR3 size: 16 residues. V gave up 8 bases and J gave up 2 bases, with 21 bases separating them. This chain's CDR3 is CASATGPSNLNTEAFF. The DNA of the CDR3 is TGTGCCAGCGCCACAGGGCCCTCTAACTTAAACACTGAAGCTTTCTTT.

The chain has TRBV28 and TRBJ1-1; perhaps TRBD1 as D (5 bases). The germline V gene has CDR1 MDHEN and CDR2 SYDVKM. The CDR3 has 15 residues. The ends were cut back, 7 bases at V and 1 base at J, with 16 bases in the middle. For the CDR3, the DNA is TGTGCCAGCATCCCTTCAGTCGGGGGGAACACTGAAGCTTTCTTT. Encoded protein: CASIPSVGGNTEAFF.

The V call is TRBV18, the J call TRBJ2-1; possible D gene TRBD1, 6 bases. The CDR3 runs to 13 residues. The germline V gene encodes CDR1 KGHSH and CDR2 LQKENI. The V and J ends lost 8 bases and 5 bases respectively, with 13 bases between them. The CDR3 region is CASKMGADNEQFF. CDR3 coding DNA: TGTGCCAGCAAAATGGGGGCCGACAATGAGCAGTTCTTC.

Note on this clone: The germline gene is not matched at one end of the junction; a read error may be the cause. The chain joins TRBV7-7 to TRBJ2-5, with D unclear. The CDR3 loop spans 15 amino acids. CDR1 is SSHAT and CDR2 is FNYEAQ in the germline V gene (reference sequence). The CDR3, as DNA: TGTGCTAGCAGCTTAGTCGACATGTACCAAGAGACCCAGTACTTC. Translation gives CASSLVDMYQETQYF. Complete variable domain (other parts from reference TRBV7-7 and TRBJ2-5): GAGVSQSPRYKVTKRGQDVTLRCDPISSHATLYWYQQALGQGPEFLTYFNYEAQPDKSGLPSDRFSAERPEGSISTLTIQRTEQRDSAMYRCASSLVDMYQETQYFGPGTRLLVL.

V and J are TRBV7-8 and TRBJ1-4, with a possible D match to TRBD1 (5 bases). V lost 3 bases to trimming and J lost 3 bases, with 14 bases between them. The CDR3 runs to 16 residues. Germline loops: CDR1 SGHVS, CDR2 FQNEAQ. The CDR3 nucleotides are TGTGCCAGCAGCTTCGGATCTATAGGGGCTAATGAAAAACTGTTTTTT. Residues: CASSFGSIGANEKLFF.

J is TRBJ2-2 and V is TRBV5-1; 9 nucleotides line up with TRBD1. The germline V gene has CDR1 SGHRS and CDR2 YFSETQ. V shed 5 bases, J shed 3 bases, and the junction held 2 bases outside the gene matches. This CDR3 has 14 amino acids. The CDR3 nucleotides are TGCGCCAGCAGGGACAGGGGAGACACCGGGGAGCTGTTTTTT. Amino acids: CASRDRGDTGELFF.

The chain uses TRBV5-1 and TRBJ1-2; D not certain. Germline V gene data show CDR1 as SGHRS and CDR2 as YFSETQ. This CDR3 has 15 residues. V was shortened by 3 bases and J by 1 base, with 13 bases between the two germline ends. CDR3 in amino acids: CASSSAAGNNYGYTF. The CDR3 DNA sequence: TGCGCCAGCAGCTCGGCGGCGGGGAATAACTATGGCTACACCTTC.

The V and J genes are TRBV7-2 and TRBJ2-3; 10 nucleotides align to TRBD1. This CDR3 contains 17 residues. V trimming: 5 bases; J trimming: 6 bases; junction bases outside the gene matches: 14. Germline V CDR1 and CDR2: SGHTA, FQGNSA. The CDR3 coding sequence is TGTGCCAGCAGCCAGCCTAGGGACAGGGGTCTTGAGGATACGCAGTATTTT. It translates to CASSQPRDRGLEDTQYF.

This chain joins TRBV5-4 and TRBJ1-1; tentatively, D is TRBD1 (5 bases). The V end lost 0 bases, the J end lost 3 bases, and 9 bases lay between the germline ends. This CDR3 is built from 14 residues. The germline V gene has CDR1 SGHNT and CDR2 YYREEE (reference sequence). CDR3 region: CASSLVGDDTEAFF. In DNA form, the CDR3 reads TGTGCCAGCAGCTTGGTAGGGGATGACACTGAAGCTTTCTTT.

The V and J genes are TRBV27 and TRBJ1-2, with D possibly TRBD1 on 6 matching bases. The germline CDR1 and CDR2 sequences are MNHEY and SMNVEV (reference sequence). The CDR3 runs to 13 residues. Deletions cut 6 bases from V and 8 bases from J, with 16 bases between. The CDR3 protein is CASRGRGLVGYTF. DNA for the CDR3: TGTGCCAGCAGAGGCAGGGGCCTCGTGGGCTACACCTTC.

The CDR3 DNA follows: TGTGCCAGCAGCCATAAGAGTAGCGCTGAAGCTTTCTTT. This encodes CASSHKSSAEAFF. The V gene is TRBV4-2, the J gene TRBJ1-1; D unresolved. The CDR3 is 13 residues long. V dropped 3 bases and J dropped 6 bases, with 11 bases sitting between them. The germline gives CDR1 LGHNA, CDR2 YNFKEQ.

The chain links TRBV27 to TRBJ2-7, with a weak D call TRBD1 (5 bases). The CDR3 is made up of 13 amino acids. Trimming removed 5 bases at V and 2 bases at J, with 10 bases between. Germline CDR1 and CDR2: MNHEY and SMNVEV (reference sequence). The CDR3 loop is CASSVTVAYEQYF. The CDR3 DNA sequence: TGTGCCAGCAGTGTGACAGTCGCCTACGAGCAGTACTTC.